This T cell receptor (beta chain) derives from a study of cytomegalovirus exposure and HLA in healthy donors. Overall study results and limits: According to reports, the classifier identified cytomegalovirus status with high specificity and sensitivity. Fewer than 200 TCR beta chains were listed as cytomegalovirus-associated.

A remark on this clone: Its antigen remains unknown.

A multiplex PCR was run with 60 Vbeta primers and 13 Jbeta primers. Assay: immunoSEQ multiplex PCR; the TCRdb copy retains only in-frame clones and omits some. The repertoire consists of around 150,000 clones, with about 80% occurring once and the leading ten covering approximately 1.5%. Between the trimmed V and J ends, which lost 3 bases and 6 bases, there was a span of 15 bases. This CDR3 is built from 14 residues. Per the germline V gene, CDR1 is SGHTA and CDR2 is FQGNSA. The chain carries TRBV7-2 and TRBJ2-7; weak D call: TRBD1 (5 bases). The sequencing input was PBMCs. This sequence was found in a girl between 10 and 17 years old in good health and CMV-seropositive. In DNA form, the CDR3 reads TGTGCCAGCAGCTTGACAGCCAACCCTTCCGAGCAGTACTTC. Amino acids: CASSLTANPSEQYF.